What follows are 25 T cell receptor beta chains derived from one specimen sequenced in a study of T cell responses to AZD1222 COVID-19 vaccine. Data came from immunoSEQ multiplex PCR; TCRdb stores just in-frame clones and leaves some out. The sample has approximately 110,000 clones, about 85% seen once. The starting material was peripheral blood, obtained on day 0 of AZD1222 vaccination. The origin of the receptors is an adult in good health.

This chain uses TRBV10-3 with TRBJ1-6, with D unclear. Trimming removed 3 bases from V and 5 bases from J, with 5 bases in between. Germline V gene sequence: CDR1 ENHRY, CDR2 SYGVKD. The CDR3 totals 13 residues. DNA for the CDR3: TGTGCCATCAGTGATAATAATAATTCACCCCTCCACTTT. This sequence encodes CAISDNNNSPLHF.

The rearrangement joins TRBV28 to TRBJ2-5; TRBD2 matches 7 bases. Germline V gives CDR1 MDHEN, CDR2 SYDVKM. The CDR3 extends over 14 amino acids. With V trimmed by 2 bases and J by 5 bases, 5 bases remained unmatched. The CDR3 DNA follows: TGTGCCAGCAGTTTAGTGCAGGGAGGGGAGACCCAGTACTTC. Protein sequence: CASSLVQGGETQYF.

Here the CDR3 reads CSVTSGGASEQYF. The CDR3 coding sequence is TGCAGCGTTACCAGCGGGGGGGCGAGCGAGCAGTACTTC. The rearrangement links TRBV29-1 to TRBJ2-7, with 10 positions matching TRBD2. After removal of 5 bases from V and 6 bases from J, the junction contained 7 bases not matched to a gene. CDR1 SQVTM and CDR2 ANQGSEA come from the germline V gene. CDR3 length equals 13 residues.

This clone was seen only once. The chain employs TRBV3-1 (or the pseudogene TRBV3-2) and TRBJ2-1; TRBD1 might be the D (5 bases). V was trimmed by 3 bases and J by 6 bases, leaving 9 bases between them. This CDR3 has 13 residues. The germline V gene has CDR1 LGHDT and CDR2 YNNKEL (reference sequence). CDR3 nucleotides: TGTGCCAGCAGCCACCCAGGGCCCAATGAGCAGTTCTTC. This gives the protein CASSHPGPNEQFF.

Concerning this clone: Germline and junction disagree at one end, which may indicate a read error. The V gene is TRBV7-7, the J gene TRBJ1-3; D is uncertain. This CDR3 comprises 19 residues. Germline CDR1 reads SSHAT; CDR2 reads FNYEAQ (reference sequence). CDR3 in DNA: TGTGCTAGCAGCCTAAACCTAGAGGCCGACGGTCAGGTGTGTAACACCATATATTTT. The encoded protein is CASSLNLEADGQVCNTIYF.

The V and J genes are TRBV7-9 and TRBJ2-7; D may correspond to TRBD1 or TRBD2 (5 bases each). The CDR3 extends over 12 amino acids. Germline CDR1 SEHNR, CDR2 FQNEAQ (reference sequence). V shed 6 bases and J shed 6 bases, with 12 bases lying between them. The DNA of the CDR3 is TGTGCCAGCAGGTCCCCAGGGAGCGAGCAGTACTTC. Translation gives CASRSPGSEQYF.

The CDR3 spells CASSPRTGRYGYTF. CDR3 nucleotide sequence: TGTGCCAGCAGCCCTCGGACAGGGAGATATGGCTACACCTTC. This chain links TRBV28 with TRBJ1-2; 8 bases are shared with TRBD1. Per the germline V gene, CDR1 is MDHEN and CDR2 is SYDVKM. V was clipped by 6 bases and J by 5 bases; unmatched bases: 8. This CDR3 is 14 amino acids long.

The J gene is TRBJ2-1, the V gene TRBV27; tentative D call: TRBD2 (6 bases). The V end lost 5 bases, the J end lost 2 bases, and 19 bases lay between the germline ends. CDR1 and CDR2 from the germline V gene are MNHEY and SMNVEV (reference sequence). The CDR3 consists of 17 residues. CDR3 protein: CASSPESGGEPYNEQFF. The CDR3 coding sequence is TGTGCCAGCAGTCCCGAGTCGGGCGGGGAACCCTACAATGAGCAGTTCTTC.

This rearrangement joins TRBV6-6 to TRBJ1-1; 10 positions match TRBD1. The CDR3 is 13 residues long. The trim removed 6 bases at V and 7 bases at J, leaving 5 bases unmatched. CDR1 and CDR2 from the germline V gene are MNHNY and SVGAGI (reference sequence). The CDR3 coding sequence is TGTGCCAGCAGGACCGGACAGGGGGTTGAAGCTTTCTTT. Residues: CASRTGQGVEAFF.

The V gene is TRBV19, the J gene TRBJ1-6; D gene unclear. In germline, CDR1 is LNHDA, CDR2 SQIVND (reference sequence). This CDR3 is built from 15 residues. Trimming took off 4 bases at V and 10 bases at J, with 17 bases between the two ends. DNA of the CDR3: TGTGCCAGTAGTAGACCCGCCGACGGGGTCTCACCCCTCCACTTT. Translated: CASSRPADGVSPLHF. Filled out from reference TRBV19 and TRBJ1-6, the complete variable domain reads DGGITQSPKYLFRKEGQNVTLSCEQNLNHDAMYWYRQDPGQGLRLIYYSQIVNDFQKGDIAEGYSVSREKKESFPLTVTSAQKNPTAFYLCASSRPADGVSPLHFGNGTRLTVT.

V is TRBV7-9 and J is TRBJ1-1, with 7 bases lining up with TRBD1. The trim removed 5 bases at V and 5 bases at J, leaving 2 bases unmatched. Per the germline V gene, CDR1 is SEHNR and CDR2 is FQNEAQ (reference sequence). The CDR3 spans 12 residues. The CDR3 DNA reads as TGTGCCAGCAGCCAGGGGGGGACTGAAGCTTTCTTT. Its protein product is CASSQGGTEAFF.

The V and J genes are TRBV10-2 and TRBJ1-5; D may be TRBD1 (6 bases). Germline-derived CDR1 and CDR2 are WSHSY and SAAADI. Deletions cut 6 bases from V and 11 bases from J, with 11 bases between. The CDR3 runs 11 residues. CDR3 sequence reads: CASRGGTTQHF. CDR3 in DNA: TGCGCCAGCAGAGGCGGGACAACCCAGCATTTT.

This clone was counted a few times. The chain is built from TRBV18 and TRBJ2-7; D unresolved. The CDR3 loop spans 12 amino acids. Trimming removed 4 bases from V and 5 bases from J, with 9 bases in between. Germline V gene lookup returns CDR1 KGHSH and CDR2 LQKENI. The CDR3 DNA sequence: TGTGCCAGCTCACTTCTAGGCGACGAGCAGTACTTC. Protein sequence: CASSLLGDEQYF.

The count of this clone is one. This chain uses TRBV6-1 with TRBJ2-3, with D possibly matching TRBD1 (6 bases). The CDR3 is 14 residues long. With 3 bases removed from V and 4 bases from J, the gap between germline ends came to 11 bases. Germline V gene lookup returns CDR1 MNHNS and CDR2 SASEGT. CDR3 region: CASSDGQGPDTQYF. The CDR3 DNA follows: TGTGCCAGCAGTGACGGCCAGGGGCCAGATACGCAGTATTTT.

Remarks on this clone: The sample contains more than one DNA sequence encoding this CDR3. V usage is TRBV7-9 and J usage is TRBJ1-1, with D unclear. The CDR3 runs 14 residues. CDR1 is SEHNR and CDR2 is FQNEAQ in the germline V gene (reference sequence). Trimming took off 1 base at V and 2 bases at J, with 8 bases between the two ends. The CDR3 region has the DNA TGTGCCAGCAGCTTAGGCCAGAGTAACACTGAAGCTTTCTTT. This gives the protein CASSLGQSNTEAFF.

The rearrangement links TRBV12-5 to TRBJ2-7, with 9 nucleotides matching TRBD1. V shed 7 bases, J shed 3 bases, and the junction held 13 bases outside the gene matches. The CDR3 contains 16 residues. CDR1 is LGHNT, CDR2 FRNRAP, per germline. The CDR3 loop reads CASAPPFGQGFYEQYF. Written as DNA, the CDR3 is TGTGCTAGTGCCCCCCCCTTTGGACAGGGGTTCTACGAGCAGTACTTC.

The chain has TRBV7-6 and TRBJ2-5; 11 nucleotides align to TRBD2. Losses at the gene ends were 1 base for V and 1 base for J; bases not matched to a gene: 2. Germline values: CDR1 SGHVS, CDR2 FNYEAQ. CDR3 length equals 16 residues. This CDR3 is CASSLDLAGGQETQYF. The CDR3 region has the DNA TGTGCCAGCAGCTTAGATCTAGCGGGGGGCCAAGAGACCCAGTACTTC.

This chain links TRBV7-2 with TRBJ1-1, with unresolved D. The CDR3 runs 13 residues. Germline-derived CDR1 and CDR2 are SGHTA and FQGNSA. Trimming shortened V by 1 base and J by 11 bases, and 14 bases separated the two germline ends. DNA for the CDR3: TGTGCCAGCAGCTTAGGTCCGGCCATAGAGGCTTTCTTT. It is translated as CASSLGPAIEAFF.

This rearrangement joins TRBV27 to TRBJ1-1; D is uncertain. Germline CDR1 is MNHEY and CDR2 is SMNVEV (reference sequence). This CDR3 has 13 amino acids. V lost 6 bases, J lost 6 bases, and 14 bases lay in between. The chain's CDR3 is CASRGYGFAEAFF. The CDR3 DNA sequence: TGTGCCAGCAGGGGGTATGGGTTCGCTGAAGCTTTCTTT.

V and J are TRBV29-1 and TRBJ2-2; D is unclear. The CDR3 has 13 residues. CDR1 and CDR2 (germline): SQVTM, ANQGSEA. Trimming took 3 bases from V and 2 from J, leaving 7 bases between them. CDR3 protein: CSVEVENTGELFF. Here the CDR3 DNA reads TGCAGCGTTGAGGTGGAAAACACCGGGGAGCTGTTTTTT.

The sample holds a few counts of this clone. This chain connects TRBV18 to TRBJ1-1; D is unresolved. The germline V gene encodes CDR1 KGHSH and CDR2 LQKENI. This CDR3 contains 13 residues. Trimming removed 4 bases at V and 0 bases at J, with 6 bases between. DNA of the CDR3: TGTGCCAGCTCACGGTCCATGAACACTGAAGCTTTCTTT. It translates to CASSRSMNTEAFF.

This chain joins TRBV25-1 and TRBJ1-6; a weak D match, TRBD1 (6 bases). The germline V gene has CDR1 MGHDK and CDR2 SYGVNS. Between the trimmed V and J ends, which lost 6 bases and 10 bases, there was a span of 19 bases. The CDR3 has 15 residues. The CDR3 reads CASRTGQSDVSPLHF. CDR3 nucleotide sequence: TGTGCCAGCAGGACAGGACAGTCGGATGTGTCACCCCTCCACTTT.

The chain uses TRBV12-3 or TRBV12-4 and TRBJ1-5, with D unresolved. Deletions cut 4 bases from V and 6 bases from J, with 10 bases between. The CDR3 spans 13 residues. This chain's CDR3 is CASSSFDGQPQHF. The DNA of the CDR3 is TGTGCCAGCAGTTCATTTGATGGTCAGCCCCAGCATTTT.

This chain uses TRBV7-6 with TRBJ1-1; D is undetermined. Germline V gene sequence: CDR1 SGHVS, CDR2 FNYEAQ. The CDR3 is 16 residues long. V was cut by 1 base and J by 0 bases, with 12 bases left in between. The CDR3 nucleotides read TGTGCCAGCAGCTTAGAGCGAGGGTTTATGAACACTGAAGCTTTCTTT. Its translation is CASSLERGFMNTEAFF.

The chain links TRBV24-1 to TRBJ1-3; possibly TRBD1 for D (5 bases). This CDR3 has 14 residues. The germline V gene has CDR1 KGHDR and CDR2 SFDVKD. Trimming removed 12 bases at V and 0 bases at J, with 14 bases between. CDR3 nucleotides: TGTGCCCCTCGGGGACCCTACTCTGGAAACACCATATATTTT. Its translation: CAPRGPYSGNTIYF.